This passage covers 9 T cell receptor beta chains from one sample sequenced in a study of cytotoxic CD8 clonotypes in ibrutinib-treated CLL. The assay was immunoSEQ multiplex PCR, and TCRdb's table has in-frame clones only and misses some. Among approximately 210,000 clones listed, 72% were seen once. The starting material was PBMCs, obtained after 24 months of ibrutinib treatment. The receptors come from a human donor with chronic lymphocytic leukemia.

This rearrangement joins TRBV14 to TRBJ2-7, with 8 bases identical to TRBD2. In germline, CDR1 is SGHDN, CDR2 FVKESK. With V trimmed by 2 bases and J by 2 bases, 5 bases remained unmatched. This CDR3 comprises 15 residues. DNA for the CDR3: TGTGCCAGCAGCCAATTAGCGGGACGAACCTACGAGCAGTACTTC. Translation: CASSQLAGRTYEQYF.

This clone turned up a few times. The J gene is TRBJ1-2, the V gene TRBV7-2; D may be TRBD1 (5 bases). The germline V and J ends were trimmed by 4 bases and 3 bases, with 9 bases remaining between them. The CDR3 length is 13 residues. CDR1 is SGHTA, CDR2 FQGNSA, per germline. In nucleotides, the CDR3 is TGTGCCAGCAGCTCCAGGGAGTACTATGGCTACACCTTC. This translates into CASSSREYYGYTF.

This clone was counted between two and nine times. V usage is TRBV7-8 and J usage is TRBJ1-1; 8 bases fit TRBD1. V was clipped by 5 bases and J by 5 bases; unmatched bases: 13. CDR3 length: 16 amino acids. Per germline, CDR1 SGHVS and CDR2 FQNEAQ. CDR3 sequence (DNA): TGTGCCAGCAGCATCCATGACAGGGGAGCTAGGACTGAAGCTTTCTTT. It yields the protein CASSIHDRGARTEAFF.

V and J are TRBV6-6 and TRBJ2-7; D call uncertain. The CDR3 has 13 residues. Germline V lookup: CDR1 MNHNY, CDR2 SVGAGI (reference sequence). V was cut by 0 bases and J by 5 bases, with 8 bases left in between. CDR3 nucleotide sequence: TGTGCCAGCAGTTACTCTTTCAGCAACGAGCAGTACTTC. Encoded protein: CASSYSFSNEQYF.

This clone has just a few counts. The V gene is TRBV11-2, the J gene TRBJ2-7, with D hard to call. Germline V gene data show CDR1 as SGHAT and CDR2 as FQNNGV. This CDR3 spans 14 amino acids. Between the trimmed V and J ends, which lost 1 base and 4 bases, there was a span of 11 bases. CDR3 DNA: TGTGCCAGCAGCTTAGTACGGCGGCCATACGAGCAGTACTTC. As protein: CASSLVRRPYEQYF.

Only one count was recorded for this clone. The chain carries TRBV11-2 and TRBJ2-7; 8 nucleotides align to TRBD2. CDR1 is SGHAT, CDR2 FQNNGV, per germline. CDR3 length equals 15 residues. V lost 0 bases, J lost 2 bases, and 3 bases stayed unmatched. The CDR3 DNA sequence: TGTGCCAGCAGCTTAGAAACGGGAGGGGCCTACGAGCAGTACTTC. It encodes CASSLETGGAYEQYF.

CDR3 DNA sequence: TGTGCCAGCAGCTCCCACACACGACTAGCGGGAGGATCCTACGAGCAGTACTTC. This translates into CASSSHTRLAGGSYEQYF. The chain is built from TRBV12-1 and TRBJ2-7; the tabulated D call, TRBD2, remains unverified against the DNA. TRBV12-1 constitutes a pseudogene. The CDR3 covers 18 residues.

The chain combines TRBV7-9 with TRBJ2-7; D uncertain. The CDR3 totals 12 residues. Germline values: CDR1 SEHNR, CDR2 FQNEAQ (reference sequence). V gave up 5 bases and J gave up 6 bases, with 11 bases separating them. The DNA for the CDR3 is TGTGCCAGCAGCACGTACCTCTCCGAGCAGTACTTC. Protein product: CASSTYLSEQYF.

V usage is TRBV27 and J usage is TRBJ2-1; tentatively, D is TRBD2 (6 bases). The CDR3 extends over 15 amino acids. Germline V lookup: CDR1 MNHEY, CDR2 SMNVEV (reference sequence). V was cut by 5 bases and J by 9 bases, with 20 bases left in between. The DNA for the CDR3 is TGTGCCAGCAGTCCCGGGACCGGGGGTTTTAGTGAGCAGTTCTTC. Its translation is CASSPGTGGFSEQFF.